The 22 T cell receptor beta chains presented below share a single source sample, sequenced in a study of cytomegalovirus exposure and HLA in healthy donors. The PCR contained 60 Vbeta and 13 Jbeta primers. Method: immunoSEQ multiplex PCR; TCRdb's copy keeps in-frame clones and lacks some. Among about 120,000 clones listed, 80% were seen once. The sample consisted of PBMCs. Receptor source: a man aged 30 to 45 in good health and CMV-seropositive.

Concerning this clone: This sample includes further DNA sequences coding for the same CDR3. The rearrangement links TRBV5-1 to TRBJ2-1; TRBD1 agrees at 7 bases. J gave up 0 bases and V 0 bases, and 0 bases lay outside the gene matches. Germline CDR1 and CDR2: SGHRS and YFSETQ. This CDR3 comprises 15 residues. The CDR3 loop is CASSLGQGSYNEQFF. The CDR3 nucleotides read TGCGCCAGCAGCTTGGGACAGGGCTCCTACAATGAGCAGTTCTTC.

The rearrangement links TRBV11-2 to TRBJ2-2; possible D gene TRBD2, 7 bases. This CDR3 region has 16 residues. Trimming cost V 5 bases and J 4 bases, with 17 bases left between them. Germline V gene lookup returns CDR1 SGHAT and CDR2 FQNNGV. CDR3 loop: CASSRPGRGPTGELFF. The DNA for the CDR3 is TGTGCCAGCAGCCGACCCGGGCGGGGGCCCACCGGGGAGCTGTTTTTT.

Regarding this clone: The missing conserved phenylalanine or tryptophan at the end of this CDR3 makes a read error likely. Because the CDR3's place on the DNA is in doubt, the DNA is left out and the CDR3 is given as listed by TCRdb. The CDR3 loop is CAWSPSSGDLSL. V usage is TRBV30 and J usage is TRBJ2-7; TRBD2 is the table's D call and was not checked against the DNA. From its first to its last residue, the CDR3 has 12 amino acids. Germline V lookup: CDR1 GTSNPN, CDR2 SVGIG (reference sequence).

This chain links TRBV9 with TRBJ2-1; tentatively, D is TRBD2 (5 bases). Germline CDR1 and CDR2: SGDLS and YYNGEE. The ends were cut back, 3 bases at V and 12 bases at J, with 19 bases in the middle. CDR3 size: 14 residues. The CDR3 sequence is CASSAGLTAMRQFF. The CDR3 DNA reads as TGTGCCAGCAGCGCAGGACTGACCGCAATGAGGCAGTTCTTC. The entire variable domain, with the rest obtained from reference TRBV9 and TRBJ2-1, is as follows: DSGVTQTPKHLITATGQRVTLRCSPRSGDLSVYWYQQSLDQGLQFLIQYYNGEERAKGNILERFSAQQFPDLHSELNLSSLELGDSALYFCASSAGLTAMRQFFGPGTRLTVL.

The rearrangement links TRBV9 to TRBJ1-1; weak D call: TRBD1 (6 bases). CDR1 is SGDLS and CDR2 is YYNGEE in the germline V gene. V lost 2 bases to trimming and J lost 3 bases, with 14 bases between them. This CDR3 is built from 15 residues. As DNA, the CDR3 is TGTGCCAGCAGCGTTGAAGACAGGCCTTACACTGAAGCTTTCTTT. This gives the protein CASSVEDRPYTEAFF.

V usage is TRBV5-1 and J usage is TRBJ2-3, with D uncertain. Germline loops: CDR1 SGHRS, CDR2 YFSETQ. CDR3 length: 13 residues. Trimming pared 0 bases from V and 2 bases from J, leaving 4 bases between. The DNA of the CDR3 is TGCGCCAGCAGCTTGGAGCTCACAGATACGCAGTATTTT. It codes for CASSLELTDTQYF.

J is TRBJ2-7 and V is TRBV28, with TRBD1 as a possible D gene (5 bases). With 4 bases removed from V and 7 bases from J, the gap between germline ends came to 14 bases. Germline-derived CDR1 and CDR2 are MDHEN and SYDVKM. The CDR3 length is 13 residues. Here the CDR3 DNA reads TGTGCCAGCAGTTCCCACGCAGGGTTAGAGCAGTACTTC. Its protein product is CASSSHAGLEQYF.

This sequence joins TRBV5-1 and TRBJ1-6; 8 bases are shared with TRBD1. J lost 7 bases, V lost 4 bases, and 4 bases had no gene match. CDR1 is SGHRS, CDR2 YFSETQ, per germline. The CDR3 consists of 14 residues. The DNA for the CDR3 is TGCGCCAGCAGCCAAAGGACAGGGAATTCACCCCTCCACTTT. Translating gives CASSQRTGNSPLHF. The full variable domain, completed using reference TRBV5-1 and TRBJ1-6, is KAGVTQTPRYLIKTRGQQVTLSCSPISGHRSVSWYQQTPGQGLQFLFEYFSETQRNKGNFPGRFSGRQFSNSRSEMNVSTLELGDSALYLCASSQRTGNSPLHFGNGTRLTVT.

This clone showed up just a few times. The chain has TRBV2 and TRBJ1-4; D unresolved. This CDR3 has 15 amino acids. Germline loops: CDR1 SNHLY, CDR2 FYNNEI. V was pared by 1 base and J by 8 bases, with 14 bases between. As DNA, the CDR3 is TGTGCCAGCAGTGAAGATGCGGGAAGAAGGGAAAAACTGTTTTTT. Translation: CASSEDAGRREKLFF.

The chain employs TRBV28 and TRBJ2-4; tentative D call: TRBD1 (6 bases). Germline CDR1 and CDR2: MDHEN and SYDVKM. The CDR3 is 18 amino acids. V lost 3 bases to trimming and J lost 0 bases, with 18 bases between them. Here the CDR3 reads CASSLLLAGEGAKNIQYF. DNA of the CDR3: TGTGCCAGCAGTTTGCTTCTGGCAGGGGAAGGAGCCAAAAACATTCAGTACTTC.

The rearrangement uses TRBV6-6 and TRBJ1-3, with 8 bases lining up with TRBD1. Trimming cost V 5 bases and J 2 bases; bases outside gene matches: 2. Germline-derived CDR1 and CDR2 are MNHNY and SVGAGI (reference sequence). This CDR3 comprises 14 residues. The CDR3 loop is CASSGQGAGNTIYF. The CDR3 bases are TGTGCCAGCAGTGGACAGGGAGCTGGAAACACCATATATTTT.

The CDR3: CASSDRTGGETQYF. CDR3 nucleotide sequence: TGTGCCAGCAGCGATAGGACAGGTGGGGAGACCCAGTACTTC. V usage is TRBV7-6 and J usage is TRBJ2-5; 7 nucleotides agree with TRBD1. The CDR3 has 14 amino acids. Per germline, CDR1 SGHVS and CDR2 FNYEAQ. Germline trimming cut 5 bases from V and 5 bases from J; bases unmatched to any gene: 8.

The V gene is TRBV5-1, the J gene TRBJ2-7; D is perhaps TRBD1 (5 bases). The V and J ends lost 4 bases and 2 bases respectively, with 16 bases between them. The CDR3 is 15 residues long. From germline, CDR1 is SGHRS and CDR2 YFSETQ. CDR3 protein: CASSRPGPPPYEQYF. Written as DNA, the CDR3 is TGCGCCAGCAGCAGACCAGGGCCGCCCCCCTACGAGCAGTACTTC.

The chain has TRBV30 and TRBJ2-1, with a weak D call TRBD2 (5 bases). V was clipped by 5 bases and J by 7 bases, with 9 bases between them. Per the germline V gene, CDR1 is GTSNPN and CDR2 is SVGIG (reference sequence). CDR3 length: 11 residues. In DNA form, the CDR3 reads TGTGCCTGGGCTGGCGGGAATGAGCAGTTCTTC. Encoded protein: CAWAGGNEQFF.

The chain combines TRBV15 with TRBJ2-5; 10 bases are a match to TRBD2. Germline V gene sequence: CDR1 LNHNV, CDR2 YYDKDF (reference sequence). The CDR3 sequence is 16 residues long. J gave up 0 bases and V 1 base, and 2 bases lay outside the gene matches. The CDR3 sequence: CATSRAAGGDQETQYF. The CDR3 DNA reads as TGTGCCACCAGCAGAGCAGCGGGGGGGGACCAAGAGACCCAGTACTTC.

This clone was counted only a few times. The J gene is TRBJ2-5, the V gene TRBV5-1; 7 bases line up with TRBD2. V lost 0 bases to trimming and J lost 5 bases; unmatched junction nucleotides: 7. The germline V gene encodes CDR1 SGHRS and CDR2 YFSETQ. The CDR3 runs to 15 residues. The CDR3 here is CASSLVAEGGETQYF. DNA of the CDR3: TGCGCCAGCAGCTTGGTGGCAGAGGGAGGGGAGACCCAGTACTTC.

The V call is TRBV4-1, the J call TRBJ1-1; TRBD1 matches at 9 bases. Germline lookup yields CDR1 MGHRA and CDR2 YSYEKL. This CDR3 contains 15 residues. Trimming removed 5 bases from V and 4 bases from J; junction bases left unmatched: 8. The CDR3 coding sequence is TGCGCCAGCAGCTCCCTGACAGGGGGAAGCACTGAAGCTTTCTTT. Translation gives CASSSLTGGSTEAFF.

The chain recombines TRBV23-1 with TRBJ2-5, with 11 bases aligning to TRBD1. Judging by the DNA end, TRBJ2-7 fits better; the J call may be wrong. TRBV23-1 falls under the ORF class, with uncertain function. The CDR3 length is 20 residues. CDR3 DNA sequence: TGCGCCAGCAGTCAAAGGGGGCGAAGGGACAGGGGGTTGGGGAACTACGAGCAGTACTTC. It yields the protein CASSQRGRRDRGLGNYEQYF.

CDR3 coding DNA: TGTGCCAGCAGTGAATATTTGGCGGGGGGTAACAATGAGCAGTTCTTC. This codes for CASSEYLAGGNNEQFF. J is TRBJ2-1 and V is TRBV6-1; TRBD2 agrees at 8 bases. V gave up 2 bases and J gave up 5 bases; unmatched junction bases: 8. The CDR3 is 16 residues long. CDR1 and CDR2 from the germline V gene are MNHNS and SASEGT.

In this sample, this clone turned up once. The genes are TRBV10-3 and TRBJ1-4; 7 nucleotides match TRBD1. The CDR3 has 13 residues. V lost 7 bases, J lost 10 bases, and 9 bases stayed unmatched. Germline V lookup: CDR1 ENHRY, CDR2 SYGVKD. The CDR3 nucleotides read TGTGCCATCAAAGAGGGGGCAAAGGGAAAACTGTTTTTT. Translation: CAIKEGAKGKLFF.

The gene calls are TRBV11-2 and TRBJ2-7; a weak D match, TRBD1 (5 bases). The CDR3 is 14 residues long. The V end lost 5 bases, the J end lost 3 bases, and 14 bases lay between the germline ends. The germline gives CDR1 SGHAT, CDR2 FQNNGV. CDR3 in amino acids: CASSPPARGYEQYF. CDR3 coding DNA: TGTGCCAGCAGCCCCCCGGCTAGGGGCTACGAGCAGTACTTC.

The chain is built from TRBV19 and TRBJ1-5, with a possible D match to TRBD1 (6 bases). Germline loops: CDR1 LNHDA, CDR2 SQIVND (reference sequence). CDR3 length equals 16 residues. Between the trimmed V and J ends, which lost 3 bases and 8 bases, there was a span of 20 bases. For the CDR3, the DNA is TGTGCCAGTAGTATGGGAATTGGGACAAAAGTGGAGCCCCAGCATTTT. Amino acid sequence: CASSMGIGTKVEPQHF.